A single sample gave rise to the 21 T cell receptor beta chains below, sequenced in a study of T cell changes during pregnancy in multiple sclerosis (dated by TCRdb to 2018 to 2020). Libraries were built with the immunoSEQ multiplex PCR assay. What TCRdb holds here is the immuneACCESS table cut down to in-frame rearrangements. Part of the clones is not present; checked against another copy, under half of the missing clones reflect an unresolved V gene, and the others are unexplained. The table for this sample lists tens of thousands of clones; about 91% of them were counted only once. Approximately 5% of the sample belongs to the ten largest clones. The sequencing used CD8+ T cells from peripheral blood mononuclear cells, collected before pregnancy. These receptor sequences come from a female donor with multiple sclerosis, enrolled in a pregnancy study.

The rearrangement uses TRBV7-6 and TRBJ2-7; tentative D call: TRBD2 (6 bases). The CDR3 contains 15 residues. The germline gives CDR1 SGHVS, CDR2 FNYEAQ. V was clipped by 1 base and J by 3 bases, with 13 bases between them. CDR3 sequence (DNA): TGTGCCAGCAGCTTAGGGCGGGGACGGATCTACGAGCAGTACTTC. The encoded protein is CASSLGRGRIYEQYF.

The DNA for the CDR3 is TGCAGCGTTGAAGTTCGGGACACCGGGGAGCTGTTTTTT. It is translated as CSVEVRDTGELFF. The chain couples TRBV29-1 to TRBJ2-2; the D is unclear. CDR1 is SQVTM, CDR2 ANQGSEA, per germline. The CDR3 totals 13 residues. V gave up 1 base and J gave up 3 bases, with 6 bases separating them.

A single count supports this clone. This chain connects TRBV10-3 to TRBJ1-5; perhaps TRBD1 as D (6 bases). The CDR3 spans 15 residues. Trimming stripped 0 bases from V and 7 bases from J, with 13 bases between. Germline V lookup: CDR1 ENHRY, CDR2 SYGVKD. CDR3 residues: CAISESSGVGQPQHF. The CDR3 DNA follows: TGTGCCATCAGTGAGTCGTCAGGGGTTGGCCAGCCCCAGCATTTT.

The chain employs TRBV4-2 and TRBJ2-3, with a weak D call TRBD2 (6 bases). V was cut by 2 bases and J by 5 bases, with 17 bases left in between. The germline gives CDR1 LGHNA, CDR2 YNFKEQ. The CDR3 length is 16 residues. Written as DNA, the CDR3 is TGTGCCAGCAGCCAACGGGACTTCCCGGATGGAGATACGCAGTATTTT. Protein sequence: CASSQRDFPDGDTQYF.

This clone has a single count. J is TRBJ1-2 and V is TRBV5-1; 7 bases agree with TRBD1. V dropped 4 bases and J dropped 3; count of bases not matched to a gene: 6. There are 14 residues in the CDR3. Germline assignment: CDR1 SGHRS and CDR2 YFSETQ. CDR3 sequence: CASSPRTGDYGYTF. CDR3 coding DNA: TGCGCCAGCAGCCCACGGACAGGCGACTATGGCTACACCTTC.

The chain recombines TRBV19 with TRBJ2-1, with 10 bases lining up with TRBD2. V was clipped by 2 bases and J by 3 bases; unmatched bases: 4. There are 16 residues in the CDR3. Germline V gives CDR1 LNHDA, CDR2 SQIVND (reference sequence). CDR3 protein: CASSIPPSGGYNEQFF. The CDR3 DNA reads TGTGCCAGTAGTATACCCCCTAGCGGGGGCTACAATGAGCAGTTCTTC.

In its sample, this clone was seen a few times. This chain connects TRBV5-6 to TRBJ1-1; possible D gene TRBD1, 6 bases. This CDR3 region has 17 residues. Germline V lookup: CDR1 SGHDT, CDR2 YYEEEE. The V and J ends lost 3 bases and 9 bases respectively, with 27 bases between them. CDR3 loop: CASSSPIAGEVPPQAFF. As DNA, the CDR3 is TGTGCCAGCAGCTCACCGATCGCAGGGGAAGTTCCTCCTCAAGCTTTCTTT.

The chain uses TRBV4-1 and TRBJ2-5, with 8 nucleotides matching TRBD2. The junction had 6 bases not matched to a gene; V was cut back by 1 base and J by 5 bases. Germline V lookup: CDR1 MGHRA, CDR2 YSYEKL. CDR3 length equals 15 residues. CDR3 bases: TGCGCCAGCAGCCAAGGCCCAATAGCGGGGGAGACCCAGTACTTC. The encoded protein is CASSQGPIAGETQYF.

The V and J genes are TRBV10-3 and TRBJ1-5, with D unresolved. The V gene lost 0 bases and the J gene lost 1 base, with 7 bases spanning the gap. Germline assignment: CDR1 ENHRY and CDR2 SYGVKD. CDR3 length: 15 amino acids. The CDR3 DNA sequence: TGTGCCATCAGTGAGTCAGACGGGAGCAATCAGCCCCAGCATTTT. It translates to CAISESDGSNQPQHF.

V gene TRBV11-2 combines with J gene TRBJ2-1; 7 positions match TRBD2. Germline loops: CDR1 SGHAT, CDR2 FQNNGV. V lost 0 bases and J lost 7; bases outside the gene matches: 6. The CDR3 is 15 residues long. The CDR3 DNA reads as TGTGCCAGCAGCTTAGATTGGGGGGGGAAAAATGAGCAGTTCTTC. Translation: CASSLDWGGKNEQFF.

The chain recombines TRBV7-6 with TRBJ2-7; TRBD2 agrees at 10 bases. The CDR3 extends over 15 amino acids. Germline-derived CDR1 and CDR2 are SGHVS and FNYEAQ. After removal of 4 bases from V and 3 bases from J, the junction contained 6 bases not matched to a gene. The DNA for the CDR3 is TGTGCCAGCAGCTCAAGCGGGGGGGCCGTCTACGAGCAGTACTTC. Residues: CASSSSGGAVYEQYF.

CDR3 bases: TGTGCCAGCAGCTTGCGGATTAGCGGGTACAATGAGCAGTTCTTC. The encoded protein is CASSLRISGYNEQFF. The rearrangement joins TRBV5-6 to TRBJ2-1; TRBD2 agrees at 7 bases. Germline V CDR1 and CDR2: SGHDT, YYEEEE. V trimming: 1 base; J trimming: 4 bases; junction bases outside the gene matches: 5. The CDR3 is made up of 15 amino acids.

The rearrangement joins TRBV9 to TRBJ2-3; 10 bases map to TRBD2. Trimming at V came to 0 bases and at J to 6 bases, leaving 7 bases not matched to a gene. Germline V lookup: CDR1 SGDLS, CDR2 YYNGEE. The CDR3 totals 16 residues. CDR3 nucleotide sequence: TGTGCCAGCAGCGTAGATCCAGCGGGGGGGCAGGATACGCAGTATTTT. Translation gives CASSVDPAGGQDTQYF.

The CDR3 spells CASKWDRVGNSPLHF. The CDR3 DNA reads as TGTGCCAGCAAGTGGGACAGGGTAGGAAATTCACCCCTCCACTTT. This chain uses TRBV19 with TRBJ1-6; 9 nucleotides align to TRBD1. V was pared by 9 bases and J by 7 bases, with 10 bases of the junction left unmatched. Germline V CDR1 and CDR2: LNHDA, SQIVND (reference sequence). The CDR3 totals 15 residues.

The CDR3 DNA reads as TGTGCCAGCAGCTTAGGGGTAGCGGGGAACACCGGGGAGCTGTTTTTT. Its protein is CASSLGVAGNTGELFF. The chain employs TRBV11-2 and TRBJ2-2; TRBD2 matches at 7 bases. Germline V gene lookup returns CDR1 SGHAT and CDR2 FQNNGV. With 1 base clipped from V and 1 base from J, the junction kept 3 bases outside the gene matches. CDR3 length: 16 amino acids.

The V call is TRBV2, the J call TRBJ2-5; TRBD2 aligns across 9 bases. V shed 4 bases, J shed 4 bases, and the junction held 10 bases outside the gene matches. This CDR3 is 16 amino acids long. Germline V lookup: CDR1 SNHLY, CDR2 FYNNEI. CDR3 nucleotide sequence: TGTGCCAGCAGTGGACCGGTAGCGGGGGTAACAGAGACCCAGTACTTC. This translates into CASSGPVAGVTETQYF.

V and J are TRBV11-2 and TRBJ1-1; D is ambiguous. This CDR3 has 14 amino acids. In germline, CDR1 is SGHAT, CDR2 FQNNGV. V was trimmed by 1 base and J by 8 bases, leaving 14 bases between them. In nucleotides, the CDR3 is TGTGCCAGCAGCTTAGGAAGGGAGGAAGAAGAAGCTTTCTTT. Its translation is CASSLGREEEEAFF.

This chain connects TRBV29-1 to TRBJ1-3; the D is unclear. The CDR3 runs to 14 residues. Germline CDR1 SQVTM, CDR2 ANQGSEA. V dropped 1 base and J dropped 0 bases, with 7 bases sitting between them. DNA for the CDR3: TGCAGCGTTGAAGGGTCAGACTCTGGAAACACCATATATTTT. Encoded protein: CSVEGSDSGNTIYF.

As regards this clone: A read error may account for a junction end that differs from germline. The chain is built from TRBV7-6 and TRBJ2-1, with TRBD2 matching over 10 bases. Germline V gives CDR1 SGHVS, CDR2 FNYEAQ. The CDR3 runs 15 residues. CDR3 loop: CASSLAGGPYNEQFF. The DNA of the CDR3 is TGTGCCAGCAGTTTAGCGGGGGGACCCTACAATGAGCAGTTCTTC.

The chain links TRBV6-5 to TRBJ1-2; D might be TRBD1 (6 bases). The length of the CDR3 is 13 residues. Germline CDR1 and CDR2: MNHEY and SVGAGI. V lost 2 bases and J 8 bases, leaving 12 bases between the germline ends. The CDR3 DNA reads TGTGCCAGCAGTTACCTGGGGGCGCGCGGCTACACCTTC. Translation: CASSYLGARGYTF.

This clone was recorded once. The rearrangement joins TRBV9 to TRBJ2-5; TRBD2 is a possible D gene (7 bases). V gave up 0 bases and J gave up 5 bases, with 14 bases separating them. Germline V gene data show CDR1 as SGDLS and CDR2 as YYNGEE. The CDR3 spans 15 residues. CDR3 sequence (DNA): TGTGCCAGCAGCGTAGGGGGGGGGCCCGGGGAGACCCAGTACTTC. Translation: CASSVGGGPGETQYF.